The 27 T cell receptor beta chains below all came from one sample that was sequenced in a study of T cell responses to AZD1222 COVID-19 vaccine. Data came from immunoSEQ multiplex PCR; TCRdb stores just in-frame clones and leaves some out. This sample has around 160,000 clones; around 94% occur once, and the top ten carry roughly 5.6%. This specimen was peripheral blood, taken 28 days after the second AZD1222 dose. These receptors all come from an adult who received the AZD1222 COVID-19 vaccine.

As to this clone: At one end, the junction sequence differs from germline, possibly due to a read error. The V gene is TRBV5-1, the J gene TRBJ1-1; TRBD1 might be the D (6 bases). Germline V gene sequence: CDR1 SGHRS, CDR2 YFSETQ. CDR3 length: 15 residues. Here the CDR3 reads CASRGRVQGNSEAFF. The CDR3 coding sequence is TGCGCCAGCAGGGGTAGAGTTCAGGGGAACTCTGAAGCTTTCTTT. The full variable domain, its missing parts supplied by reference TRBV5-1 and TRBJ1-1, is KAGVTQTPRYLIKTRGQQVTLSCSPISGHRSVSWYQQTPGQGLQFLFEYFSETQRNKGNFPGRFSGRQFSNSRSEMNVSTLELGDSALYLCASRGRVQGNSEAFFGQGTRLTVV.

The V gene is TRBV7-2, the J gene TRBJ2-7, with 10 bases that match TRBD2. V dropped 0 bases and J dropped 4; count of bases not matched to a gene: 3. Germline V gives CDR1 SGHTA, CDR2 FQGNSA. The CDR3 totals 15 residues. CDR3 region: CASSLAPSGRYEQYF. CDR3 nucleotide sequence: TGTGCCAGCAGCTTAGCGCCTAGCGGGAGATACGAGCAGTACTTC.

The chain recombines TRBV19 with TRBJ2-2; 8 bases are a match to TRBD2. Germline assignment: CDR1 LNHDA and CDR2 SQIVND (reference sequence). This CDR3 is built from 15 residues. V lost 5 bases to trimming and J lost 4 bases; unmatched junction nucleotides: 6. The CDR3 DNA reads TGTGCCAGTAGTCTAGGGGGGACTAGCACCGGGGAGCTGTTTTTT. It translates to CASSLGGTSTGELFF.

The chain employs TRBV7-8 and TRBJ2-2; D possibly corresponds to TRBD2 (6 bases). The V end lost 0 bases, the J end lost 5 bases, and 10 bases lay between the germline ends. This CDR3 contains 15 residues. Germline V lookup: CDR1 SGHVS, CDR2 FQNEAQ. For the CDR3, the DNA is TGTGCCAGCAGCTTAGCGGGAGGAAATACCGGGGAGCTGTTTTTT. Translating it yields CASSLAGGNTGELFF.

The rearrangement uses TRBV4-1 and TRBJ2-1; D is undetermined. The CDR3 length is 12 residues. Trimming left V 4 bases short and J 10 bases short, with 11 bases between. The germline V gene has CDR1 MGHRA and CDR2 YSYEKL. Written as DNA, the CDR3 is TGCGCCAGCAGCCCTTCTCCGAGGGAGCAGTTCTTC. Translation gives CASSPSPREQFF.

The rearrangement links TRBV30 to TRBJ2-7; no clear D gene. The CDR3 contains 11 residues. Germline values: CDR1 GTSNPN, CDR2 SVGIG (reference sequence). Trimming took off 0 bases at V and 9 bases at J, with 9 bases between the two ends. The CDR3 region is CAWSVRLGQYF. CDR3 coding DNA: TGTGCCTGGAGTGTACGTTTGGGGCAGTACTTC.

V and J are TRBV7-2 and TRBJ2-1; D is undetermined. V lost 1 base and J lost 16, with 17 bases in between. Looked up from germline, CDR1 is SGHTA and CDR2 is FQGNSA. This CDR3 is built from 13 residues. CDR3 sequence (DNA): TGTGCCAGCAGCTTAGAGTCCGACACGACGGATTTCTTC. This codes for CASSLESDTTDFF.

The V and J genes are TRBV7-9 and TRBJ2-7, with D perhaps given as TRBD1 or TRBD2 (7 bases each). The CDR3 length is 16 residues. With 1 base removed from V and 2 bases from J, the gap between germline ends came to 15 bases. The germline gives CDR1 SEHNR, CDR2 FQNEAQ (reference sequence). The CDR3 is CASSLVGSGGAYEQYF. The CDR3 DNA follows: TGTGCCAGCAGCTTAGTAGGGTCAGGGGGGGCCTACGAGCAGTACTTC.

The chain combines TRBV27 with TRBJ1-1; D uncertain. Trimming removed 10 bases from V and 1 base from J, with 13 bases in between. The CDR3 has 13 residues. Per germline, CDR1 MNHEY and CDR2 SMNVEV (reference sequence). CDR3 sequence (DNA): TGTGCCACCTCCCCCTGGCGGAACACTGAAGCTTTCTTT. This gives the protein CATSPWRNTEAFF.

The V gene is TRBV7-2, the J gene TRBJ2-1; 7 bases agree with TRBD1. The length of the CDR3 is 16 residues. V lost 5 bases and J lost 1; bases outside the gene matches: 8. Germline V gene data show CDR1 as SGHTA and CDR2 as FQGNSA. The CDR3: CASSPQGLLSYNEQFF. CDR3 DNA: TGTGCCAGCAGCCCACAGGGGTTATTATCCTACAATGAGCAGTTCTTC.

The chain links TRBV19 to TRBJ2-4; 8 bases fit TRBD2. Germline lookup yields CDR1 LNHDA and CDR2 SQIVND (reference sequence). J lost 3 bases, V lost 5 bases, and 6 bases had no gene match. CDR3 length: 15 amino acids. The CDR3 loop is CASSVTSGYKNIQYF. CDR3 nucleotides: TGTGCCAGTAGTGTCACTAGCGGATACAAAAACATTCAGTACTTC.

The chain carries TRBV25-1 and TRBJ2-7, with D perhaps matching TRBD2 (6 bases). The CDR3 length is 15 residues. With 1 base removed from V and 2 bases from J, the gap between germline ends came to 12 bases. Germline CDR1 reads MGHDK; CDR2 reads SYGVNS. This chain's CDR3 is CASSEWRRGAYEQYF. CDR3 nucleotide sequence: TGTGCCAGCAGTGAATGGCGGCGGGGAGCCTACGAGCAGTACTTC.

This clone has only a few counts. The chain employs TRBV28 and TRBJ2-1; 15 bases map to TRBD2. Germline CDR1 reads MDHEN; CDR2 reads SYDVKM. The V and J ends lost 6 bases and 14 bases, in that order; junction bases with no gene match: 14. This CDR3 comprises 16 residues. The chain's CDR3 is CASSRSGGLAGGREFF. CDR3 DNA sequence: TGTGCCAGCAGCCGTAGCGGAGGACTAGCGGGAGGGCGGGAGTTCTTC.

The CDR3 sequence is CVRSLWVDYEQYF. CDR3 nucleotide sequence: TGTGTCAGAAGCCTTTGGGTCGACTACGAGCAGTACTTC. The J gene is TRBJ2-7, the V gene TRBV7-5. TRBV7-5 is labeled a pseudogene. This CDR3 has 13 residues.

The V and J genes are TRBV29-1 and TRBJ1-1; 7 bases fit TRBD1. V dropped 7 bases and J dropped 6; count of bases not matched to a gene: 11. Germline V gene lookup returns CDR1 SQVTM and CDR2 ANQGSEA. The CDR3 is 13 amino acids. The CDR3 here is CSGGQMGSSEAFF. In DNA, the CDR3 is TGCAGCGGGGGACAGATGGGCAGTTCTGAAGCTTTCTTT.

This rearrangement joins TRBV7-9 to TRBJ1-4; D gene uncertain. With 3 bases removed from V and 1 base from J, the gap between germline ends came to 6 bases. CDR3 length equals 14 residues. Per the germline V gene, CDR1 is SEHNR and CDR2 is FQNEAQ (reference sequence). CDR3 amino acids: CASSFGVTNEKLFF. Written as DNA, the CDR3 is TGTGCCAGCAGCTTTGGCGTAACTAATGAAAAACTGTTTTTT.

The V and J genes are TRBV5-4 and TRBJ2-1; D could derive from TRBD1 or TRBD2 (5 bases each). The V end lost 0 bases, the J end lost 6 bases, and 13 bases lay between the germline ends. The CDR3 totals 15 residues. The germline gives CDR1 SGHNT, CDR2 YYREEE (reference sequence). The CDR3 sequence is CASSLAGAGLNEQFF. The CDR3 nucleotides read TGTGCCAGCAGCTTGGCCGGGGCGGGCCTCAATGAGCAGTTCTTC. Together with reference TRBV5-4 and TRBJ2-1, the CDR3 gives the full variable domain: ETGVTQSPTHLIKTRGQQVTLRCSSQSGHNTVSWYQQALGQGPQFIFQYYREEENGRGNFPPRFSGLQFPNYSSELNVNALELDDSALYLCASSLAGAGLNEQFFGPGTRLTVL.

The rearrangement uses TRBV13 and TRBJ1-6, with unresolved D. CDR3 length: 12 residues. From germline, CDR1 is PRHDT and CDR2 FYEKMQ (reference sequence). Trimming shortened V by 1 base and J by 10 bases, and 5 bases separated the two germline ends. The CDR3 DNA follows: TGTGCCAGCAGCTTAGAAAGCTCACCCCTCCACTTT. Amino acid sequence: CASSLESSPLHF.

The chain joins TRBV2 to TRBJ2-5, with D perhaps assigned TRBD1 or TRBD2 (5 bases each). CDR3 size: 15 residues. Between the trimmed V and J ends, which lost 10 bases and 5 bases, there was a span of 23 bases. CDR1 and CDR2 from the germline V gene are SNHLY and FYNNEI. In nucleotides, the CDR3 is TGTGCCACCGGAGGCTTGGGGACCTCAAGTGAGACCCAGTACTTC. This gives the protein CATGGLGTSSETQYF. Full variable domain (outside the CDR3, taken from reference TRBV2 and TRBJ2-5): EPEVTQTPSHQVTQMGQEVILRCVPISNHLYFYWYRQILGQKVEFLVSFYNNEISEKSEIFDDQFSVERPDGSNFTLKIRSTKLEDSAMYFCATGGLGTSSETQYFGPGTRLLVL.

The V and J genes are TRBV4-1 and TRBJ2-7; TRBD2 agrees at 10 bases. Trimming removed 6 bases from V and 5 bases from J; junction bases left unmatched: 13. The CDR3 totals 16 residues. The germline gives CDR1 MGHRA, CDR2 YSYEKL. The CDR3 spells CASSLGASGSRHEQYF. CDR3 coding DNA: TGCGCCAGCAGTTTGGGGGCTAGCGGGAGTCGACACGAGCAGTACTTC.

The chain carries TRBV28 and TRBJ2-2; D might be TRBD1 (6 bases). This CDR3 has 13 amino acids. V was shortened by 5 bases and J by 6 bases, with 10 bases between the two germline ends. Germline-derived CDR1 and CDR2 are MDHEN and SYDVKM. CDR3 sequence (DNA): TGTGCCAGCAGTACCACAGGGCCCGGGGAGCTGTTTTTT. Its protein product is CASSTTGPGELFF.

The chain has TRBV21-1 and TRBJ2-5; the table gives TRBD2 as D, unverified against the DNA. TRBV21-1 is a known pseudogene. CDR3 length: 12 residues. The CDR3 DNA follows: TGTGCCACCCCTTTATCCGGGGAGACCCAGTACTTC. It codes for CATPLSGETQYF.

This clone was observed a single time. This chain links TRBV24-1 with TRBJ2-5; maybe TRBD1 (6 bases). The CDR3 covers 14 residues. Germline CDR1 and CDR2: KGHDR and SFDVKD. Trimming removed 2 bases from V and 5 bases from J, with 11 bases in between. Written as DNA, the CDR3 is TGTGCCACCAGTGATTACAGGGTCCGGGAGACCCAGTACTTC. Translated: CATSDYRVRETQYF.

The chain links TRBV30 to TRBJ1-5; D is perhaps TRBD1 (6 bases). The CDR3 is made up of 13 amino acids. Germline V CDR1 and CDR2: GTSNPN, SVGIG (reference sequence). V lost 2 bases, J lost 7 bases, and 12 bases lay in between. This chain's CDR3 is CAWSRGTAQPQHF. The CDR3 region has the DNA TGTGCCTGGAGTAGGGGGACTGCACAGCCCCAGCATTTT.

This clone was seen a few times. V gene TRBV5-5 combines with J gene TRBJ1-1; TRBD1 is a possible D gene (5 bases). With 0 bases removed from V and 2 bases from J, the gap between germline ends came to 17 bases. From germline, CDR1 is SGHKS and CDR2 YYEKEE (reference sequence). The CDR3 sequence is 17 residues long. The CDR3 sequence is CASSLDGGRARNTEAFF. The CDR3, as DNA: TGTGCCAGCAGCTTGGATGGGGGTCGGGCCCGAAACACTGAAGCTTTCTTT.

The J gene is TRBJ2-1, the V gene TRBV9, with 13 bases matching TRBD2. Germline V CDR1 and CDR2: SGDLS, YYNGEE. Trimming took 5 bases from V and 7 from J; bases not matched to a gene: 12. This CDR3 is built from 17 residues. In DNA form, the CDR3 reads TGTGCCAGCAGGTCCCCCACTAGCGGGAGGGCTTGGAATGAGCAGTTCTTC. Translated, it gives CASRSPTSGRAWNEQFF.

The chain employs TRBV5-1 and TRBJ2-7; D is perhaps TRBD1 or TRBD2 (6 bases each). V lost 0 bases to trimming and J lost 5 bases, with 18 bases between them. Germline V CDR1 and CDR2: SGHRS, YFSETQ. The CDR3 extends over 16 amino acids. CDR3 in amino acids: CASSLAGAPGGDEQYF. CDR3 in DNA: TGCGCCAGCAGCTTGGCCGGGGCTCCCGGGGGCGACGAGCAGTACTTC.